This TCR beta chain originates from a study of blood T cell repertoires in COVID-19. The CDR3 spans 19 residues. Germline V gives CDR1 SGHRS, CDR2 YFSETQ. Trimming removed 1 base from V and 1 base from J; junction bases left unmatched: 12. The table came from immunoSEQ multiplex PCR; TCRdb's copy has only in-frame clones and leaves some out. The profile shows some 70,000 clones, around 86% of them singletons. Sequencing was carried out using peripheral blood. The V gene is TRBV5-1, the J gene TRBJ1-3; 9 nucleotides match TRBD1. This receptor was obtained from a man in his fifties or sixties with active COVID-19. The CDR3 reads CASSLRDRVDPFSGNTIYF. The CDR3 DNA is TGCGCCAGCAGCTTGAGGGACAGGGTCGACCCGTTTTCTGGAAACACCATATATTTT.